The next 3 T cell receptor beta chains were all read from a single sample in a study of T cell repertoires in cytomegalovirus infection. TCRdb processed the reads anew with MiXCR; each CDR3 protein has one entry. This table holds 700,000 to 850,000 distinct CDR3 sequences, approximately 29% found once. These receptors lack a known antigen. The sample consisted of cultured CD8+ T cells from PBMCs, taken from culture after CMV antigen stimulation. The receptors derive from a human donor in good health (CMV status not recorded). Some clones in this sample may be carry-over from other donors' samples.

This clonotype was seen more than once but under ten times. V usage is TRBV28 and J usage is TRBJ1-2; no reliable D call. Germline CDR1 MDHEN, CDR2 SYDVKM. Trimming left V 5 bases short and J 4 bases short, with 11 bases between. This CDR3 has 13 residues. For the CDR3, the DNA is TGTGCCAGCAGTCCCCGGGTCCTCTATGGCTACACCTTC. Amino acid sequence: CASSPRVLYGYTF.

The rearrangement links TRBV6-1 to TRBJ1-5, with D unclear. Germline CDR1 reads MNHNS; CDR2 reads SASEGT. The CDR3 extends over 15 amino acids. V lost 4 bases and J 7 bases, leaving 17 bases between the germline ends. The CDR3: CASSADRSPRQPQHF. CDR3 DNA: TGTGCCAGCAGTGCGGACCGGTCTCCGCGGCAGCCCCAGCATTTT.

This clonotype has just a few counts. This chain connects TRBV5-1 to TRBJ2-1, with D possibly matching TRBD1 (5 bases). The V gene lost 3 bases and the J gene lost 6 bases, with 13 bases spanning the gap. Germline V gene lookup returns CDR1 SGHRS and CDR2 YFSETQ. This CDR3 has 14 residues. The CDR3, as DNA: TGCGCCAGCAGCTGGAAAACAGGTAGCAATGAGCAGTTCTTC. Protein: CASSWKTGSNEQFF.